The present entry profiles one TCR beta chain with its context. This CDR3 region has 13 residues. Trimming took 6 bases from V and 6 from J; bases not matched to a gene: 6. Germline CDR1 KGHSH, CDR2 LQKENI. Clones were read by immunoSEQ multiplex PCR, and TCRdb kept only the in-frame ones, dropping some. The sample consists of 150,000 to 160,000 clones, approximately 87% of them appearing once. The data stem from a study of T cell responses to AZD1222 COVID-19 vaccine. This specimen was peripheral blood, taken on day 0 of MenACWY control vaccination. The chain links TRBV18 to TRBJ1-2; 8 nucleotides match TRBD1. This clonotype was sampled from an adult in good health. CDR3 DNA sequence: TGTGCCAGCTCCCAGGGACAGGAGGATGGCTACACCTTC. It codes for CASSQGQEDGYTF.